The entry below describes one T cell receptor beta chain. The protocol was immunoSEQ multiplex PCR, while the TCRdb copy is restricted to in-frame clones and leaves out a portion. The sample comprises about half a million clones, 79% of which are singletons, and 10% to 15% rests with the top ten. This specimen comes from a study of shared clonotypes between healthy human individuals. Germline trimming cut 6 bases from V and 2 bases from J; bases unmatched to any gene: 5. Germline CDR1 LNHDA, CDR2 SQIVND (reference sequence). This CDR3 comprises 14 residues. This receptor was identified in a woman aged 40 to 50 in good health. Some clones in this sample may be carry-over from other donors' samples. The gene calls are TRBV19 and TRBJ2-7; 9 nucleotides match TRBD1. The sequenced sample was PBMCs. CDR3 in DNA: TGTGCCAGTAGCCAGACAGGGGGAACCTACGAGCAGTACTTC. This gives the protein CASSQTGGTYEQYF.